Below are 23 T cell receptor beta chains sequenced from a single sample in a study of blood T cell repertoires in COVID-19. Method: immunoSEQ multiplex PCR; TCRdb's copy keeps in-frame clones and lacks some. The table has around 46,000 clones, approximately 85% seen once. The sample was peripheral blood. The receptors shown here come from a man between 35 and 55 years old with acute or convalescent COVID-19.

The CDR3 DNA reads as TGTGCCAGCAGCTCGCGCCGGGACAGCAATTCACCCCTCCACTTT. It yields the protein CASSSRRDSNSPLHF. This sequence joins TRBV5-6 and TRBJ1-6, with 7 bases identical to TRBD1. The CDR3 extends over 15 amino acids. The germline V gene encodes CDR1 SGHDT and CDR2 YYEEEE. Losses at the gene ends were 3 bases for V and 7 bases for J; bases not matched to a gene: 7.

The genes are TRBV11-2 and TRBJ1-1; no firm D call. V dropped 3 bases and J dropped 1 base, with 6 bases sitting between them. The CDR3 is 13 residues long. Germline-derived CDR1 and CDR2 are SGHAT and FQNNGV. CDR3 DNA: TGTGCCAGCAGCTTTGGCAGGAACACTGAAGCTTTCTTT. Residues: CASSFGRNTEAFF.

The CDR3 here is CAWRRPGLGVGNEQFF. The CDR3 nucleotides read TGTGCCTGGAGACGTCCGGGACTAGGAGTCGGGAATGAGCAGTTCTTC. The chain uses TRBV30 and TRBJ2-1, with 8 bases aligning to TRBD2. With V trimmed by 3 bases and J by 7 bases, 14 bases remained unmatched. The CDR3 contains 16 residues. In germline, CDR1 is GTSNPN, CDR2 SVGIG (reference sequence).

The chain uses TRBV28 and TRBJ1-5, with D possibly matching TRBD1 (5 bases). Trimming removed 6 bases from V and 3 bases from J, with 21 bases in between. Germline values: CDR1 MDHEN, CDR2 SYDVKM. This CDR3 region has 17 residues. The CDR3 is CASSLRGRGGTNQPQHF. The CDR3 DNA sequence: TGTGCCAGCAGCTTGAGGGGCCGGGGAGGAACCAATCAGCCCCAGCATTTT. Full variable domain (outside the CDR3, taken from reference TRBV28 and TRBJ1-5): DVKVTQSSRYLVKRTGEKVFLECVQDMDHENMFWYRQDPGLGLRLIYFSYDVKMKEKGDIPEGYSVSREKKERFSLILESASTNQTSMYLCASSLRGRGGTNQPQHFGDGTRLSIL.

The sample holds a few counts of this clone. The chain joins TRBV6-2 or TRBV6-3 to TRBJ2-7; TRBD1 might be the D (5 bases). The CDR3 consists of 14 residues. The ends were cut back, 2 bases at V and 0 bases at J, with 8 bases in the middle. Germline V gene sequence: CDR1 MNHEY, CDR2 SVGEGT. CDR3 residues: CASSYPRASYEQYF. The CDR3 region has the DNA TGTGCCAGCAGTTACCCCAGGGCCTCCTACGAGCAGTACTTC.

This clone was counted once. J is TRBJ1-1 and V is TRBV5-1; D is undetermined. This CDR3 has 13 residues. Germline-derived CDR1 and CDR2 are SGHRS and YFSETQ. Trimming took off 3 bases at V and 1 base at J, with 7 bases between the two ends. CDR3 coding DNA: TGCGCCAGCAGCTCGGGTGAGAACACTGAAGCTTTCTTT. Amino acid sequence: CASSSGENTEAFF.

The chain joins TRBV28 to TRBJ2-1; D ambiguous. Germline assignment: CDR1 MDHEN and CDR2 SYDVKM. The CDR3 is 11 amino acids. V shed 8 bases and J shed 4 bases, with 6 bases lying between them. In nucleotides, the CDR3 is TGTGCCAGCGGTACTTACAATGAGCAGTTCTTC. As protein: CASGTYNEQFF.

This chain uses TRBV5-1 with TRBJ1-2, with D hard to call. Per the germline V gene, CDR1 is SGHRS and CDR2 is YFSETQ. The CDR3 is made up of 13 amino acids. Trimming took 4 bases from V and 7 from J, leaving 14 bases between them. This CDR3 reads CASSEGPSAGYTF. The CDR3 nucleotides read TGCGCCAGCAGCGAAGGACCTAGCGCTGGCTACACCTTC.

The V call is TRBV6-5, the J call TRBJ1-4; D remains ambiguous. The CDR3 consists of 16 residues. With 0 bases removed from V and 11 bases from J, the gap between germline ends came to 19 bases. Germline assignment: CDR1 MNHEY and CDR2 SVGAGI. CDR3 sequence: CASSYSGNGFRAKLFF. The DNA for the CDR3 is TGTGCCAGCAGTTACTCGGGCAACGGTTTCAGAGCTAAACTGTTTTTT.

The chain links TRBV5-4 to TRBJ1-1; D call uncertain. The germline V gene has CDR1 SGHNT and CDR2 YYREEE (reference sequence). Trimming removed 0 bases at V and 3 bases at J, with 12 bases between. CDR3 length equals 15 residues. The DNA of the CDR3 is TGTGCCAGCAGCTTGGTAGCCGGGATGGACACTGAAGCTTTCTTT. Protein sequence: CASSLVAGMDTEAFF.

Only a few counts were recorded for this clone. The V call is TRBV10-3, the J call TRBJ1-3; the D gene is possibly TRBD1 (5 bases). CDR3 length: 12 residues. Germline V gene data show CDR1 as ENHRY and CDR2 as SYGVKD. V gave up 10 bases and J gave up 3 bases, with 10 bases separating them. The CDR3 here is CATSGFGNTIYF. DNA of the CDR3: TGTGCCACTTCAGGGTTTGGAAACACCATATATTTT.

Concerning this clone itself: This sample also contains other DNA sequences that code for the same CDR3. The V and J genes are TRBV7-2 and TRBJ1-5, with D possibly being TRBD1 (5 bases). Trimming removed 2 bases at V and 6 bases at J, with 8 bases between. Germline assignment: CDR1 SGHTA and CDR2 FQGNSA. The CDR3 totals 13 residues. The CDR3 here is CASSLSGGQPQHF. The CDR3 bases are TGTGCCAGCAGCTTATCGGGGGGTCAGCCCCAGCATTTT.

The CDR3 sequence is CASTLAGGGYTF. CDR3 DNA sequence: TGTGCCAGCACTTTGGCGGGTGGTGGCTACACCTTC. This chain joins TRBV5-5 and TRBJ1-2; unclear D gene. V lost 6 bases to trimming and J lost 7 bases, with 13 bases between them. CDR1 and CDR2 (germline): SGHKS, YYEKEE (reference sequence). This CDR3 has 12 amino acids.

This rearrangement joins TRBV19 to TRBJ2-1, with unresolved D. Germline assignment: CDR1 LNHDA and CDR2 SQIVND (reference sequence). The ends were cut back, 4 bases at V and 8 bases at J, with 12 bases in the middle. This CDR3 has 13 residues. Written as DNA, the CDR3 is TGTGCCAGTAGTACCCAGAGGAGTTATGAGCAGTTCTTC. This codes for CASSTQRSYEQFF.

The chain employs TRBV6-5 and TRBJ1-6; D is unclear. From germline, CDR1 is MNHEY and CDR2 SVGAGI. The CDR3 has 14 amino acids. V was pared by 7 bases and J by 14 bases, with 21 bases between. The CDR3: CASTLRAASGALHF. DNA for the CDR3: TGTGCCAGCACTCTAAGGGCGGCTTCCGGGGCCCTCCACTTT.

The chain carries TRBV12-5 and TRBJ1-2, with D unclear. Deletions cut 8 bases from V and 0 bases from J, with 7 bases between. The CDR3 spans 12 residues. CDR1 and CDR2 from the germline V gene are LGHNT and FRNRAP. CDR3 protein: CASSGSNYGYTF. As DNA, the CDR3 is TGTGCTAGTTCCGGTTCTAACTATGGCTACACCTTC. Complete variable domain (other parts from reference TRBV12-5 and TRBJ1-2): DARVTQTPRHKVTEMGQEVTMRCQPILGHNTVFWYRQTMMQGLELLAYFRNRAPLDDSGMPKDRFSAEMPDATLATLKIQPSEPRDSAVYFCASSGSNYGYTFGSGTRLTVV.

The chain employs TRBV12-3 or TRBV12-4 and TRBJ2-5, with D possibly matching TRBD1 (6 bases). V was pared by 6 bases and J by 4 bases, with 9 bases between. The CDR3 is 12 amino acids. CDR3 region: CASSPTGETQYF. CDR3 in DNA: TGTGCCAGCAGCCCGACAGGAGAGACCCAGTACTTC.

The chain combines TRBV6-5 with TRBJ1-2; 7 bases line up with TRBD1. Germline V gene data show CDR1 as MNHEY and CDR2 as SVGAGI. The CDR3 sequence is 14 residues long. The J segment lost 1 base and the V segment lost 7 bases, leaving 6 bases of the junction unmatched. The DNA for the CDR3 is TGTGCCAGCAACCCGACAGGGAATAACTATGGCTACACCTTC. This encodes CASNPTGNNYGYTF.

The genes are TRBV7-9 and TRBJ1-2; TRBD1 agrees at 8 bases. The CDR3 extends over 18 amino acids. Germline loops: CDR1 SEHNR, CDR2 FQNEAQ (reference sequence). V shed 5 bases, J shed 3 bases, and the junction held 17 bases outside the gene matches. CDR3 residues: CASSPQGARSSGDYGYTF. Here the CDR3 DNA reads TGTGCCAGCAGCCCTCAGGGGGCGCGGAGTTCTGGGGACTATGGCTACACCTTC.

This chain links TRBV6-2 or TRBV6-3 with TRBJ2-6; 8 positions match TRBD1. The CDR3 has 18 residues. V was pared by 2 bases and J by 2 bases, with 8 bases of the junction left unmatched. Germline CDR1 is MNHEY and CDR2 is SVGEGT. The DNA of the CDR3 is TGTGCCAGCAGTTACCTCCGGACAGGGCGTACTGGGGCCAACGTCCTGACTTTC. Protein sequence: CASSYLRTGRTGANVLTF.

The chain combines TRBV19 with TRBJ2-2; D is undetermined. This CDR3 comprises 16 residues. V dropped 3 bases and J dropped 0 bases, with 11 bases sitting between them. Per germline, CDR1 LNHDA and CDR2 SQIVND (reference sequence). CDR3 nucleotide sequence: TGTGCCAGTAGTATCAGAACGGCGGCGAACACCGGGGAGCTGTTTTTT. This encodes CASSIRTAANTGELFF.

The chain is built from TRBV5-1 and TRBJ1-1, with D perhaps matching TRBD1 (6 bases). Looked up from germline, CDR1 is SGHRS and CDR2 is YFSETQ. V was trimmed by 4 bases and J by 3 bases, leaving 16 bases between them. The CDR3 is 15 residues long. The CDR3 loop is CASSPSTGWDTEAFF. CDR3 nucleotide sequence: TGCGCCAGCAGCCCCTCAACAGGGTGGGACACTGAAGCTTTCTTT.

The V gene is TRBV7-9, the J gene TRBJ2-7; 9 nucleotides agree with TRBD1. This CDR3 spans 14 amino acids. Germline assignment: CDR1 SEHNR and CDR2 FQNEAQ (reference sequence). J lost 6 bases, V lost 5 bases, and 8 bases had no gene match. The CDR3 nucleotides read TGTGCCAGCAGCCTTGCCGAGACAGGGGGCGAGCAGTACTTC. It codes for CASSLAETGGEQYF.